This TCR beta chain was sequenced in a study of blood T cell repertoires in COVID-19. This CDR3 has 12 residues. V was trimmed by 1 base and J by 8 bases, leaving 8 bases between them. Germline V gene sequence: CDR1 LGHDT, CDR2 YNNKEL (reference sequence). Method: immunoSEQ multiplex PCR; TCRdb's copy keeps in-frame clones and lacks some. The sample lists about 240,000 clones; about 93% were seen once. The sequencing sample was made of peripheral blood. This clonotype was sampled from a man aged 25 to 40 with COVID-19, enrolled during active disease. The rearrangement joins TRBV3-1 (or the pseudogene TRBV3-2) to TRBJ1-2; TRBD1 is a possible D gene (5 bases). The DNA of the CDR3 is TGTGCCAGCAGCCAAGGCGGGGCCGGCTACACCTTC. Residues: CASSQGGAGYTF.